These 31 T cell receptor beta chains share one sample of origin, sequenced in a study of CD8 T cells in ankylosing spondylitis. Using its own MiXCR run on the 5' RACE reads, TCRdb lists one record per CDR3 protein. The sample holds roughly 250,000 distinct CDR3 sequences; 8% to 9.5% are singletons and the top ten take 6.5% to 7%. Sequencing was carried out using blood, either unsorted or a sorted T cell fraction (not recorded which). These receptors were taken from a male donor with ankylosing spondylitis or in good health (not recorded which).

This clonotype was detected ten times or more. This chain connects TRBV7-2 to TRBJ1-3; D remains ambiguous. Germline V lookup: CDR1 SGHTA, CDR2 FQGNSA. This CDR3 region has 18 residues. The V end was cut by 0 bases, the J end by 4 bases, with 19 bases between. CDR3 in DNA: TGTGCCAGCAGCTTAGCTTTACCGGGCCTCGGGGTCGGAAACACCATATATTTT. It codes for CASSLALPGLGVGNTIYF. The complete variable domain, with remaining parts taken from reference TRBV7-2 and TRBJ1-3, reads GAGVSQSPSNKVTEKGKDVELRCDPISGHTALYWYRQSLGQGLEFLIYFQGNSAPDKSGLPSDRFSAERTGGSVSTLTIQRTQQEDSAVYLCASSLALPGLGVGNTIYFGEGSWLTVV.

This clonotype was seen at least ten times. V is TRBV5-1 and J is TRBJ1-3; D is unresolved. The CDR3 runs to 16 residues. Germline values: CDR1 SGHRS, CDR2 YFSETQ. Trimming cost V 5 bases and J 0 bases, with 15 bases left between them. This chain's CDR3 is CASRPLRTFSGNTIYF. For the CDR3, the DNA is TGCGCCAGCAGACCCCTCCGGACCTTCTCTGGAAACACCATATATTTT.

Many counts were recorded for this clonotype. The V and J genes are TRBV10-3 and TRBJ1-1; 9 positions match TRBD1. This CDR3 is 14 amino acids long. With V trimmed by 4 bases and J by 4 bases, 4 bases remained unmatched. In germline, CDR1 is ENHRY, CDR2 SYGVKD. CDR3 sequence reads: CAISVQTGGTEAFF. CDR3 coding DNA: TGTGCCATCAGTGTCCAGACAGGGGGCACTGAAGCTTTCTTT.

This clonotype occurred many times. The V call is TRBV12-3 or TRBV12-4, the J call TRBJ2-5; D is perhaps TRBD2 (7 bases). V gave up 7 bases and J gave up 2 bases, with 17 bases separating them. CDR3 length equals 15 residues. The CDR3 sequence is CASTPKGGSQETQYF. CDR3 DNA sequence: TGTGCCAGCACCCCTAAGGGGGGGAGTCAAGAGACCCAGTACTTC.

The J gene is TRBJ2-7, the V gene TRBV7-8; D may be TRBD1 or TRBD2 (5 bases each). CDR1 SGHVS and CDR2 FQNEAQ come from the germline V gene. The CDR3 is 14 amino acids. V dropped 5 bases and J dropped 3 bases, with 14 bases sitting between them. DNA of the CDR3: TGTGCCAGCAGCCCGGGACCGACCGTCTACGAGCAGTACTTC. As protein: CASSPGPTVYEQYF.

This clonotype was counted at least ten times. The chain recombines TRBV27 with TRBJ2-7; D may be TRBD2 (5 bases). The length of the CDR3 is 15 residues. Germline V CDR1 and CDR2: MNHEY, SMNVEV (reference sequence). The V end was cut by 5 bases, the J end by 7 bases, with 21 bases between. CDR3: CASSPRASRTGEQYF. In DNA form, the CDR3 reads TGTGCCAGCAGTCCCAGAGCCTCTAGGACGGGGGAGCAGTACTTC.

This clonotype was seen many times. The genes are TRBV11-2 and TRBJ1-4; perhaps TRBD1 as D (6 bases). Trimming removed 2 bases at V and 0 bases at J, with 13 bases between. Looked up from germline, CDR1 is SGHAT and CDR2 is FQNNGV. The CDR3 totals 17 residues. In DNA form, the CDR3 reads TGTGCCAGCAGCTTAAGGGGGGCGAAAGCAACTAATGAAAAACTGTTTTTT. Encoded protein: CASSLRGAKATNEKLFF.

This clonotype was counted at least ten times. This chain joins TRBV5-1 and TRBJ2-5; 7 bases are a match to TRBD1. CDR3 length equals 14 residues. Germline V CDR1 and CDR2: SGHRS, YFSETQ. With V trimmed by 0 bases and J by 4 bases, 3 bases remained unmatched. This CDR3 reads CASSLGQGAETQYF. In DNA, the CDR3 is TGCGCCAGCAGCTTGGGACAGGGAGCAGAGACCCAGTACTTC.

This clonotype was counted many times. V gene TRBV5-1 combines with J gene TRBJ2-3, with no clear D. CDR1 is SGHRS, CDR2 YFSETQ, per germline. This CDR3 comprises 12 residues. V was pared by 4 bases and J by 2 bases, with 5 bases between. The CDR3 loop reads CASSTFTDTQYF. The CDR3 bases are TGCGCCAGCAGCACCTTCACAGATACGCAGTATTTT. Full variable domain (missing parts from reference TRBV5-1 and TRBJ2-3): KAGVTQTPRYLIKTRGQQVTLSCSPISGHRSVSWYQQTPGQGLQFLFEYFSETQRNKGNFPGRFSGRQFSNSRSEMNVSTLELGDSALYLCASSTFTDTQYFGPGTRLTVL.

This clonotype occurred a few times. CDR3 in DNA: TGTGCCAGCAGTTACTCAAACAGGGGCAACGGGGAGCTGTTTTTT. Translating gives CASSYSNRGNGELFF. This rearrangement joins TRBV6-2 or TRBV6-3 to TRBJ2-2; 7 positions agree with TRBD1. CDR3 length equals 15 residues. Germline CDR1 reads MNHEY; CDR2 reads SVGEGT. V dropped 0 bases and J dropped 7; count of bases not matched to a gene: 5.

This clonotype has at least ten counts. CDR3 DNA sequence: TGTGCCAGTAGTATAGATCGTGGCAAGTTAACCGAGCAGTACTTC. Amino acids: CASSIDRGKLTEQYF. This chain joins TRBV19 and TRBJ2-7; D ambiguous. V was pared by 0 bases and J by 6 bases, with 15 bases between. Per the germline V gene, CDR1 is LNHDA and CDR2 is SQIVND (reference sequence). The CDR3 length is 15 residues.

This clonotype was seen many times. The chain is built from TRBV5-1 and TRBJ2-7; the match to TRBD1 covers 9 bases. The CDR3 runs to 15 residues. Germline-derived CDR1 and CDR2 are SGHRS and YFSETQ. V lost 3 bases to trimming and J lost 4 bases; unmatched junction nucleotides: 8. CDR3 loop: CASSYETGGWYEQYF. The CDR3 nucleotides read TGCGCCAGCAGCTACGAGACAGGGGGTTGGTACGAGCAGTACTTC.

This clonotype was detected many times. The chain uses TRBV12-3 or TRBV12-4 and TRBJ2-7, with 10 nucleotides matching TRBD2. This CDR3 is 15 amino acids long. V gave up 1 base and J gave up 4 bases; unmatched junction bases: 4. The CDR3 loop is CASSLVLAGVYEQYF. CDR3 bases: TGTGCCAGCAGTTTAGTCCTAGCGGGGGTTTACGAGCAGTACTTC.

In the case of this clonotype: A single base separates this from a much larger clone, so it may be a read error. The chain couples TRBV4-2 to TRBJ2-3; D possibly corresponds to TRBD2 (5 bases). From germline, CDR1 is LGHNA and CDR2 YNFKEQ. The CDR3 contains 16 residues. As DNA, the CDR3 is TGTGCCAGCAGCCAAGACTATGGCGCGAGGGCAGAAACGCAGTATTTT. Amino acids: CASSQDYGARAETQYF.

This clonotype was counted many times. V gene TRBV7-9 combines with J gene TRBJ1-2, with D unresolved. Germline V gives CDR1 SEHNR, CDR2 FQNEAQ (reference sequence). The CDR3 spans 16 residues. Trimming removed 5 bases at V and 0 bases at J, with 16 bases between. The CDR3 protein is CASSLATANPNYGYTF. The CDR3 coding sequence is TGTGCCAGCAGCCTGGCGACGGCCAACCCTAACTATGGCTACACCTTC.

This clonotype was seen ten or more times. J is TRBJ2-7 and V is TRBV20-1, with D perhaps matching TRBD1 (5 bases). The CDR3 spans 14 residues. Germline V CDR1 and CDR2: DFQATT, SNEGSKA (reference sequence). The germline V and J ends were trimmed by 0 bases and 9 bases, with 18 bases remaining between them. This CDR3 reads CSARERGSEVRQYF. CDR3 DNA sequence: TGCAGTGCTAGAGAAAGGGGAAGCGAAGTCCGGCAGTACTTC.

This clonotype was seen a handful of times. The V gene is TRBV2, the J gene TRBJ1-5; D is unresolved. Looked up from germline, CDR1 is SNHLY and CDR2 is FYNNEI. CDR3 length: 14 amino acids. The germline V and J ends were trimmed by 0 bases and 4 bases, with 7 bases remaining between them. This chain's CDR3 is CASSEALGNQPQHF. The CDR3 DNA is TGTGCCAGCAGTGAAGCGCTGGGAAATCAGCCCCAGCATTTT.

This clonotype was seen repeatedly, ten times or more. V and J are TRBV13 and TRBJ2-2, with D perhaps TRBD2 (6 bases). The germline V gene has CDR1 PRHDT and CDR2 FYEKMQ (reference sequence). The CDR3 has 16 residues. Trimming left V 3 bases short and J 3 bases short, with 14 bases between. CDR3 in DNA: TGTGCCAGCAGCTTTCAACGGGAGATCGACACCGGGGAGCTGTTTTTT. Its protein product is CASSFQREIDTGELFF.

This clonotype was detected a few times. This chain joins TRBV7-2 and TRBJ1-6; 11 bases are shared with TRBD1. Germline V gene data show CDR1 as SGHTA and CDR2 as FQGNSA. V shed 3 bases and J 10 bases; nucleotides not matched to a gene: 8. The CDR3 is made up of 16 amino acids. This chain's CDR3 is CASSLAGQGAKSPLHF. CDR3 in DNA: TGTGCCAGCAGCTTGGCAGGACAGGGGGCAAAATCACCCCTCCACTTT.

This clonotype was observed a handful of times. The chain links TRBV20-1 to TRBJ1-1; D gene unclear. The CDR3 runs to 14 residues. Germline V gene data show CDR1 as DFQATT and CDR2 as SNEGSKA (reference sequence). V lost 2 bases to trimming and J lost 2 bases, with 12 bases between them. The CDR3 nucleotides read TGCAGTGCTAGAAATTGGGTTCGAAACACTGAAGCTTTCTTT. Translating it yields CSARNWVRNTEAFF.

This clonotype was counted at least ten times. The V call is TRBV7-9, the J call TRBJ1-2; no definite D call. Trimming left V 0 bases short and J 4 bases short, with 15 bases between. The CDR3 has 16 residues. In germline, CDR1 is SEHNR, CDR2 FQNEAQ (reference sequence). CDR3 DNA sequence: TGTGCCAGCAGCTTAGCAAAGGGAGGCAACCCCTATGGCTACACCTTC. Amino acids: CASSLAKGGNPYGYTF.

This clonotype came up many times. The chain uses TRBV5-1 and TRBJ1-5; tentative D call: TRBD1 (5 bases). The CDR3 extends over 15 amino acids. V shed 6 bases and J shed 0 bases, with 13 bases lying between them. The germline V gene encodes CDR1 SGHRS and CDR2 YFSETQ. This CDR3 is CASIPDRHSNQPQHF. CDR3 nucleotides: TGCGCCAGCATCCCCGACAGACATAGCAATCAGCCCCAGCATTTT.

The table lists this clonotype with many counts. V gene TRBV5-1 combines with J gene TRBJ1-1; D not certain. This CDR3 is built from 13 residues. The germline CDR1 and CDR2 sequences are SGHRS and YFSETQ. Between the trimmed V and J ends, which lost 0 bases and 2 bases, there was a span of 5 bases. CDR3 sequence: CASSLETNTEAFF. The CDR3 DNA reads as TGCGCCAGCAGCTTGGAGACTAACACTGAAGCTTTCTTT.

This chain joins TRBV5-6 and TRBJ2-7, with D possibly matching TRBD2 (5 bases). Trimming shortened V by 0 bases and J by 6 bases, and 13 bases separated the two germline ends. CDR3 length: 14 residues. Germline lookup yields CDR1 SGHDT and CDR2 YYEEEE. CDR3 loop: CASSLAAGGGEQYF. The DNA of the CDR3 is TGTGCCAGCAGCTTGGCCGCAGGAGGAGGCGAGCAGTACTTC.

This clonotype was picked up many times. This sequence joins TRBV9 and TRBJ2-3, with 9 bases matching TRBD2. CDR1 SGDLS and CDR2 YYNGEE come from the germline V gene. V lost 4 bases and J lost 3; bases outside the gene matches: 9. This CDR3 is built from 16 residues. CDR3 sequence reads: CASSLLAGKGTDTQYF. CDR3 DNA sequence: TGTGCCAGCAGCCTTCTAGCGGGAAAGGGGACAGATACGCAGTATTTT.

At least ten counts were recorded for this clonotype. The chain links TRBV12-3 or TRBV12-4 to TRBJ1-1; 7 bases fit TRBD1. With 6 bases clipped from V and 2 bases from J, the junction kept 9 bases outside the gene matches. This CDR3 has 15 residues. CDR3 residues: CASRATGRDNTEAFF. The CDR3 DNA reads TGTGCCAGCAGGGCGACAGGGCGCGACAACACTGAAGCTTTCTTT.

This clonotype was observed many times. The V call is TRBV6-6, the J call TRBJ1-1, with TRBD1 identical over 8 bases. The CDR3 spans 13 residues. V shed 6 bases and J 9 bases; nucleotides not matched to a gene: 9. Germline CDR1 is MNHNY and CDR2 is SVGAGI (reference sequence). In nucleotides, the CDR3 is TGTGCCAGCAGCGACAGGGGTATGGAGAAAGCTTTCTTT. Translation gives CASSDRGMEKAFF.

This clonotype showed up many times. This chain uses TRBV7-9 with TRBJ1-2; maybe TRBD1 (5 bases). Germline V lookup: CDR1 SEHNR, CDR2 FQNEAQ (reference sequence). The CDR3 totals 13 residues. The V end lost 4 bases, the J end lost 7 bases, and 13 bases lay between the germline ends. CDR3 amino acids: CASSSNGAPGYTF. CDR3 coding DNA: TGTGCCAGCAGCTCAAACGGGGCACCTGGCTACACCTTC.

In this sample, this clonotype turned up many times. The rearrangement joins TRBV9 to TRBJ1-2; the D gene is possibly TRBD1 (6 bases). The V end lost 4 bases, the J end lost 7 bases, and 14 bases lay between the germline ends. CDR3 size: 13 residues. The V gene's germline CDR1 is SGDLS and CDR2 YYNGEE. The CDR3 here is CASSTGTQGGYTF. The CDR3, as DNA: TGTGCCAGCAGCACAGGGACCCAAGGTGGCTACACCTTC.

This chain joins TRBV5-1 and TRBJ2-5; the D gene is possibly TRBD2 (6 bases). This CDR3 is built from 13 residues. The V gene lost 7 bases and the J gene lost 1 base, with 11 bases spanning the gap. Germline CDR1 and CDR2: SGHRS and YFSETQ. The CDR3 nucleotides are TGCGCCAGCGGAGGCGGGGTCCAAGAGACCCAGTACTTC. Translated, it gives CASGGGVQETQYF.

This clonotype came up many times. The CDR3 loop reads CASSLEVGGNTEAFF. The CDR3 region has the DNA TGTGCCAGCAGTTTAGAGGTAGGGGGGAACACTGAAGCTTTCTTT. This chain links TRBV12-3 or TRBV12-4 with TRBJ1-1, with TRBD1 as a possible D gene (6 bases). This CDR3 spans 15 amino acids. The V gene lost 1 base and the J gene lost 1 base, with 10 bases spanning the gap.